These 17 T cell receptor beta chains originate from one sample sequenced in a study of early T cells in non-severe SARS-CoV-2 infection (dated by TCRdb to about 2021). The library was built by means of 5' RACE. The sample was run on a NextSeq 500. TCRdb reprocessed the public reads (quality trimming at Q25 with fastp, clone calling with MiXCR) and kept in-frame beta chains. Under each unique CDR3 protein, matching rows form one entry showing the most common genes and DNA. This sample comprises more than 45,000 distinct CDR3 sequences, around 5.6% of them detected only once. The biggest ten clones account for 6.8% of the sample. Sequencing was performed on whole blood. These receptors all stem from an adult who was a healthcare worker with PCR-confirmed SARS-CoV-2 infection or an uninfected control (not recorded which).

The chain carries TRBV4-1 and TRBJ1-3; a possible D gene is TRBD1 (5 bases). The CDR3 is 17 residues long. Germline V gene lookup returns CDR1 MGHRA and CDR2 YSYEKL. V dropped 4 bases and J dropped 0 bases, with 16 bases sitting between them. This CDR3 is CASSPWGGQLSGNTIYF. In DNA form, the CDR3 reads TGCGCCAGCAGCCCCTGGGGGGGTCAACTCTCTGGAAACACCATATATTTT.

In its sample, this clonotype was seen many times. The chain links TRBV7-9 to TRBJ2-2; 11 nucleotides match TRBD1. This CDR3 contains 17 residues. V lost 5 bases, J lost 2 bases, and 7 bases stayed unmatched. Germline CDR1 and CDR2: SEHNR and FQNEAQ (reference sequence). CDR3 region: CASSQGTGGPNTGELFF. The DNA of the CDR3 is TGTGCCAGCAGCCAAGGGACAGGGGGACCTAACACCGGGGAGCTGTTTTTT.

V gene TRBV5-4 combines with J gene TRBJ2-4, with D maybe TRBD2 (7 bases). CDR1 and CDR2 (germline): SGHNT, YYREEE (reference sequence). This CDR3 contains 15 residues. Trimming left V 5 bases short and J 4 bases short, with 16 bases between. The CDR3 nucleotides read TGTGCCAGCAGTGGGGGGGGCGTAGGGAAAAACATTCAGTACTTC. This gives the protein CASSGGGVGKNIQYF. The variable domain in full, with the rest retrieved from reference TRBV5-4 and TRBJ2-4, is ETGVTQSPTHLIKTRGQQVTLRCSSQSGHNTVSWYQQALGQGPQFIFQYYREEENGRGNFPPRFSGLQFPNYSSELNVNALELDDSALYLCASSGGGVGKNIQYFGAGTRLSVL.

This clonotype was detected many times. The rearrangement uses TRBV15 and TRBJ2-7; no definite D call. Germline V gene lookup returns CDR1 LNHNV and CDR2 YYDKDF (reference sequence). The ends were cut back, 0 bases at V and 3 bases at J, with 12 bases in the middle. This CDR3 has 15 amino acids. CDR3 in amino acids: CATSRDRSSNYEQYF. The CDR3 DNA sequence: TGTGCCACCAGCAGAGATCGTAGCAGTAACTACGAGCAGTACTTC. Full variable domain (outside the CDR3, taken from reference TRBV15 and TRBJ2-7): DAMVIQNPRYQVTQFGKPVTLSCSQTLNHNVMYWYQQKSSQAPKLLFHYYDKDFNNEADTPDNFQSRRPNTSFCFLDIRSPGLGDTAMYLCATSRDRSSNYEQYFGPGTRLTVT.

This clonotype was found many times. The chain is built from TRBV7-2 and TRBJ2-3; TRBD2 agrees at 11 bases. This CDR3 is built from 17 residues. The V gene end was trimmed by 4 bases and the J gene end by 4 bases; junction bases not matched to a gene: 10. Germline-derived CDR1 and CDR2 are SGHTA and FQGNSA. The CDR3 DNA sequence: TGTGCCAGCAGCTCAAGACTAGCGGGACTCCGAGCAGATACGCAGTATTTT. It is translated as CASSSRLAGLRADTQYF.

This clonotype has ten or more counts. The chain is built from TRBV6-5 and TRBJ1-5; 7 bases are a match to TRBD1. Trimming removed 6 bases from V and 5 bases from J; junction bases left unmatched: 4. This CDR3 comprises 13 residues. Germline V gives CDR1 MNHEY, CDR2 SVGAGI. CDR3 region: CASSRQGYQPQHF. The CDR3 coding sequence is TGTGCCAGCAGCCGACAGGGTTATCAGCCCCAGCATTTT.

This clonotype has at least ten counts. The chain links TRBV4-1 to TRBJ2-1; D tentatively reads TRBD1 or TRBD2 (5 bases each). CDR1 is MGHRA and CDR2 is YSYEKL in the germline V gene. The V gene lost 5 bases and the J gene lost 12 bases, with 11 bases spanning the gap. The CDR3 sequence is 11 residues long. The CDR3: CASSSVGTQFF. As DNA, the CDR3 is TGCGCCAGCAGCTCAGTCGGGACGCAGTTCTTC.

The gene calls are TRBV2 and TRBJ2-3; D is undetermined. Trimming cost V 1 base and J 2 bases, with 10 bases left between them. The CDR3 is 15 residues long. In germline, CDR1 is SNHLY, CDR2 FYNNEI. The CDR3 DNA is TGTGCCAGCAGTGAAGGAATATTGGTCACAGATACGCAGTATTTT. Protein product: CASSEGILVTDTQYF.

This clonotype was seen only a few times. The chain couples TRBV20-1 to TRBJ1-4, with 8 bases aligning to TRBD1. The CDR3 runs 14 residues. V gave up 5 bases and J gave up 8 bases; unmatched junction bases: 10. The germline CDR1 and CDR2 sequences are DFQATT and SNEGSKA (reference sequence). The CDR3 region has the DNA TGCAGTGCTCCTCAGGGGGCCTGGGACGAAAAACTGTTTTTT. Translating gives CSAPQGAWDEKLFF.

This clonotype was picked up many times. This chain joins TRBV6-6 and TRBJ1-4, with TRBD1 identical over 8 bases. The CDR3 runs 19 residues. The V and J ends lost 3 bases and 6 bases, in that order; junction bases with no gene match: 18. From germline, CDR1 is MNHNY and CDR2 SVGAGI (reference sequence). Here the CDR3 reads CASSYWSGQGSIEDEKLFF. For the CDR3, the DNA is TGTGCCAGCAGTTATTGGTCCGGACAGGGCTCGATTGAGGATGAAAAACTGTTTTTT.

The chain carries TRBV2 and TRBJ2-2; either TRBD1 or TRBD2 may fit D (5 bases each). Germline V gene data show CDR1 as SNHLY and CDR2 as FYNNEI. Trimming shortened V by 7 bases and J by 4 bases, and 10 bases separated the two germline ends. The CDR3 runs 13 residues. The CDR3 bases are TGTGCCAGCACGACGGGGCCCACCGGGGAGCTGTTTTTT. The encoded protein is CASTTGPTGELFF.

This clonotype has a count of ten or more. The rearrangement links TRBV3-1 to TRBJ2-1, with a possible D match to TRBD2 (5 bases). The ends were cut back, 0 bases at V and 5 bases at J, with 11 bases in the middle. This CDR3 has 15 residues. Looked up from germline, CDR1 is LGHDT and CDR2 is YNNKEL (reference sequence). The CDR3 coding sequence is TGTGCCAGCAGCCAAGAATTGTCGGGGAACAATGAGCAGTTCTTC. Translated, it gives CASSQELSGNNEQFF.

The table lists this clonotype with a few counts. The V and J genes are TRBV20-1 and TRBJ2-1; 10 bases align to TRBD2. CDR3 length: 16 amino acids. Trimming removed 1 base from V and 8 bases from J; junction bases left unmatched: 11. CDR1 DFQATT and CDR2 SNEGSKA come from the germline V gene (reference sequence). CDR3 protein: CSARGLPSGSRDEQFF. The CDR3 nucleotides are TGCAGTGCTAGAGGCCTACCTAGCGGGAGTAGAGATGAGCAGTTCTTC.

This clonotype has a count of ten or more. This rearrangement joins TRBV7-6 to TRBJ2-5; D tentatively fits TRBD1 or TRBD2 (5 bases each). V lost 5 bases and J lost 7, with 26 bases in between. This CDR3 region has 17 residues. Germline V gene lookup returns CDR1 SGHVS and CDR2 FNYEAQ. The CDR3 here is CASSPVGSSKPGATQYF. As DNA, the CDR3 is TGTGCCAGCAGCCCCGTTGGATCCTCCAAACCCGGGGCGACCCAGTACTTC.

This clonotype appeared a few times. The V gene is TRBV27, the J gene TRBJ2-3, with 7 bases lining up with TRBD2. V dropped 5 bases and J dropped 7; count of bases not matched to a gene: 6. Germline CDR1 is MNHEY and CDR2 is SMNVEV (reference sequence). This CDR3 has 13 residues. The CDR3 DNA follows: TGTGCCAGCAGTCCAGCGGGATTGTATACGCAGTATTTT. It specifies CASSPAGLYTQYF.

This clonotype came up many times. The chain has TRBV20-1 and TRBJ2-3; D not resolved. Trimming shortened V by 3 bases and J by 0 bases, and 4 bases separated the two germline ends. CDR1 and CDR2 (germline): DFQATT, SNEGSKA (reference sequence). CDR3 length: 12 residues. In DNA, the CDR3 is TGCAGTGCTAGCATCAGCACAGATACGCAGTATTTT. This encodes CSASISTDTQYF.

The chain links TRBV6-5 to TRBJ1-6; weak D call: TRBD1 (5 bases). The germline V gene encodes CDR1 MNHEY and CDR2 SVGAGI. The CDR3 totals 17 residues. V lost 5 bases and J lost 10, with 24 bases in between. The CDR3: CASSPPRQSLSFSPLHF. Here the CDR3 DNA reads TGTGCCAGCAGTCCCCCTCGACAGTCCCTCTCCTTCTCACCCCTCCACTTT.